These 24 T cell receptor beta chains were all obtained from the same sample, sequenced in a study of PD-1 blockade in mismatch repair-deficient tumors. The table came from immunoSEQ multiplex PCR; TCRdb's copy has only in-frame clones and leaves some out. This sample has some 51,000 clones, with roughly 80% found just once. The sample here was peripheral blood, taken roughly 21 weeks after starting pembrolizumab. These receptors all stem from an adult with mismatch repair-deficient cancer.

Note on this clone: Additional DNA sequences in this sample encode the identical CDR3. This chain joins TRBV27 and TRBJ2-5; tentatively, D is TRBD1 or TRBD2 (5 bases each). Between the trimmed V and J ends, which lost 2 bases and 7 bases, there was a span of 11 bases. The germline V gene has CDR1 MNHEY and CDR2 SMNVEV (reference sequence). The CDR3 has 13 amino acids. CDR3 loop: CASSLGPGGTQYF. The CDR3 region has the DNA TGTGCCAGCAGTTTAGGACCTGGGGGGACCCAGTACTTC.

The chain links TRBV7-9 to TRBJ1-2, with TRBD1 as a possible D gene (5 bases). V gave up 4 bases and J gave up 1 base, with 19 bases separating them. This CDR3 is 17 amino acids long. The germline CDR1 and CDR2 sequences are SEHNR and FQNEAQ (reference sequence). CDR3 protein: CASSSNHPRERNYGYTF. The CDR3 bases are TGTGCCAGCAGCTCCAATCACCCCAGGGAACGTAACTATGGCTACACCTTC.

Here the CDR3 reads CASSLRAYEQYF. The CDR3 DNA is TGTGCCAGCAGCTTACGAGCCTACGAGCAGTACTTC. This chain joins TRBV21-1 and TRBJ2-7; the table's D call of TRBD2 was not tested on the DNA. TRBV21-1 is tagged as a pseudogene. The CDR3 spans 12 residues.

The genes are TRBV12-5 and TRBJ1-5; D may be TRBD1 (5 bases). Germline values: CDR1 LGHNT, CDR2 FRNRAP. Trimming left V 0 bases short and J 4 bases short, with 10 bases between. This CDR3 has 15 residues. DNA for the CDR3: TGTGCTAGTGGTTTGGTTATGACAGAGAATCAGCCCCAGCATTTT. Encoded protein: CASGLVMTENQPQHF.

V and J are TRBV9 and TRBJ2-1, with no clear D. CDR1 and CDR2 from the germline V gene are SGDLS and YYNGEE. The CDR3 is 12 amino acids. V was pared by 0 bases and J by 8 bases, with 6 bases between. The CDR3 DNA reads as TGTGCCAGCAGCGTAGTTAACTATGAGCAGTTCTTC. Translated: CASSVVNYEQFF.

The gene calls are TRBV11-2 and TRBJ1-2; D remains unclear. The CDR3 covers 16 residues. With 0 bases removed from V and 2 bases from J, the gap between germline ends came to 13 bases. From germline, CDR1 is SGHAT and CDR2 FQNNGV. CDR3 residues: CASSLDRAGFNYGYTF. As DNA, the CDR3 is TGTGCCAGCAGCTTAGATAGGGCAGGCTTCAACTATGGCTACACCTTC.

This chain links TRBV6-1 with TRBJ2-1, with unresolved D. Germline CDR1 is MNHNS and CDR2 is SASEGT. V gave up 8 bases and J gave up 4 bases, with 15 bases separating them. The CDR3 is 14 residues long. CDR3 nucleotides: TGTGCCAGCTCTAGGACCATCCAATACAATGAGCAGTTCTTC. It specifies CASSRTIQYNEQFF.

This chain uses TRBV27 with TRBJ2-5, with 9 bases identical to TRBD2. This CDR3 spans 13 amino acids. With 6 bases clipped from V and 11 bases from J, the junction kept 10 bases outside the gene matches. Germline values: CDR1 MNHEY, CDR2 SMNVEV (reference sequence). CDR3 sequence (DNA): TGTGCCAGCAGCCAGATACCGGGACTAGCACAGTACTTC. Protein product: CASSQIPGLAQYF.

The chain uses TRBV7-2 and TRBJ2-3; 10 bases line up with TRBD2. The ends lost 1 base at V and 5 bases at J; junction bases unmatched: 15. The germline gives CDR1 SGHTA, CDR2 FQGNSA. This CDR3 spans 19 amino acids. CDR3 protein: CASSLVGAGGGVGQDTQYF. The CDR3 nucleotides are TGTGCCAGCAGCTTAGTAGGAGCGGGAGGGGGAGTGGGCCAAGATACGCAGTATTTT.

The V gene is TRBV7-9, the J gene TRBJ1-3; no clear D. Germline V gene lookup returns CDR1 SEHNR and CDR2 FQNEAQ (reference sequence). V was clipped by 5 bases and J by 0 bases, with 17 bases between them. This CDR3 comprises 17 residues. The CDR3 protein is CASSPRSMTSSGNTIYF. In DNA, the CDR3 is TGTGCCAGCAGCCCCCGCTCAATGACAAGCTCTGGAAACACCATATATTTT.

V and J are TRBV2 and TRBJ2-5; weak D call: TRBD2 (7 bases). The CDR3 has 11 amino acids. Germline V gene sequence: CDR1 SNHLY, CDR2 FYNNEI. V was trimmed by 2 bases and J by 12 bases, leaving 10 bases between them. CDR3 region: CASSETGREYF. The CDR3 DNA sequence: TGTGCCAGCAGTGAAACAGGGAGGGAGTACTTC. The whole variable domain, remainder taken from reference TRBV2 and TRBJ2-5, is EPEVTQTPSHQVTQMGQEVILRCVPISNHLYFYWYRQILGQKVEFLVSFYNNEISEKSEIFDDQFSVERPDGSNFTLKIRSTKLEDSAMYFCASSETGREYFGPGTRLLVL.

With respect to this clone: A junction boundary mismatches the germline segment, possibly from a read error. The CDR3 DNA follows: TGTGCCAGCCATACCACGCGCTTAGTCTTT. Encoded protein: CASHTTRLVF. This chain uses TRBV6-5 with TRBJ1-1; no firm D call. Germline lookup yields CDR1 MNHEY and CDR2 SVGAGI. The CDR3 spans 10 residues.

The chain joins TRBV7-3 to TRBJ2-5; 12 bases line up with TRBD2. The CDR3 consists of 16 residues. CDR1 is SGHTA and CDR2 is FQGTGA in the germline V gene. Trimming took 2 bases from V and 5 from J; bases not matched to a gene: 6. The CDR3 DNA reads as TGTGCCAGCAGCTTACTAGCGGGAGGGCCCGGCGAGACCCAGTACTTC. Translating it yields CASSLLAGGPGETQYF.

This chain joins TRBV19 and TRBJ2-1, with 10 bases aligning to TRBD1. From germline, CDR1 is LNHDA and CDR2 SQIVND (reference sequence). Trimming took 7 bases from V and 4 from J; bases not matched to a gene: 4. The CDR3 spans 14 residues. CDR3 region: CASKGTGVYNEQFF. CDR3 nucleotide sequence: TGTGCCAGTAAGGGGACAGGGGTATACAATGAGCAGTTCTTC.

This sequence joins TRBV30 and TRBJ1-1; D ambiguous. CDR1 is GTSNPN and CDR2 is SVGIG in the germline V gene (reference sequence). Trimming shortened V by 4 bases and J by 0 bases, and 12 bases separated the two germline ends. The CDR3 is 14 residues long. CDR3 DNA sequence: TGTGCCTGGACTGCAGCTACAATGAACACTGAAGCTTTCTTT. It is translated as CAWTAATMNTEAFF.

A single count supports this clone. The chain recombines TRBV28 with TRBJ1-5, with D perhaps TRBD1 (5 bases). Germline CDR1 MDHEN, CDR2 SYDVKM. V lost 5 bases and J lost 1, with 6 bases in between. The CDR3 spans 13 residues. This CDR3 reads CASSGDSNQPQHF. The DNA of the CDR3 is TGTGCCAGCAGTGGGGACAGCAATCAGCCCCAGCATTTT.

V and J are TRBV5-1 and TRBJ2-3; possibly TRBD1 or TRBD2 for D (5 bases each). Trimming took off 0 bases at V and 2 bases at J, with 10 bases between the two ends. Germline CDR1 and CDR2: SGHRS and YFSETQ. This CDR3 contains 15 residues. The CDR3 sequence: CASSLGGTPTDTQYF. The CDR3, as DNA: TGCGCCAGCAGCTTGGGGGGGACCCCCACAGATACGCAGTATTTT.

Written as DNA, the CDR3 is TGTGCCAGCAACTACGGACCGGGCGGGACAGATACGCAGTATTTT. This translates into CASNYGPGGTDTQYF. The rearrangement joins TRBV7-2 to TRBJ2-3; a possible D gene is TRBD2 (5 bases). The V gene lost 7 bases and the J gene lost 3 bases, with 17 bases spanning the gap. CDR3 length equals 15 residues. The germline V gene has CDR1 SGHTA and CDR2 FQGNSA. Using reference TRBV7-2 and TRBJ2-3 for the parts outside the CDR3, the full variable domain is GAGVSQSPSNKVTEKGKDVELRCDPISGHTALYWYRQSLGQGLEFLIYFQGNSAPDKSGLPSDRFSAERTGGSVSTLTIQRTQQEDSAVYLCASNYGPGGTDTQYFGPGTRLTVL.

Here the CDR3 reads CASSPFGGGVAEAFF. CDR3 nucleotides: TGTGCCAGCAGCCCCTTCGGGGGAGGCGTGGCTGAAGCTTTCTTT. V usage is TRBV9 and J usage is TRBJ1-1; a possible D gene is TRBD1 (5 bases). Trimming removed 4 bases from V and 6 bases from J, with 19 bases in between. This CDR3 spans 15 amino acids. From germline, CDR1 is SGDLS and CDR2 YYNGEE.

This clone has only a few counts. CDR3 sequence reads: CASSPNAQSQETQYF. CDR3 nucleotide sequence: TGTGCCAGCAGCCCCAATGCCCAGAGCCAAGAGACCCAGTACTTC. The chain has TRBV9 and TRBJ2-5; D unclear. The CDR3 sequence is 15 residues long. V lost 4 bases and J 1 base, leaving 14 bases between the germline ends. CDR1 SGDLS and CDR2 YYNGEE come from the germline V gene.

The genes are TRBV4-1 and TRBJ2-3; 10 bases fit TRBD2. This CDR3 contains 16 residues. The germline CDR1 and CDR2 sequences are MGHRA and YSYEKL. J gave up 2 bases and V 3 bases, and 5 bases lay outside the gene matches. CDR3 in DNA: TGCGCCAGCAGCCACGGACTAGCGGAATCCACAGATACGCAGTATTTT. Translating gives CASSHGLAESTDTQYF.

This clone came up a few times. The chain joins TRBV6-5 to TRBJ2-7; D ambiguous. The length of the CDR3 is 14 residues. In germline, CDR1 is MNHEY, CDR2 SVGAGI. V lost 0 bases and J lost 3, with 9 bases in between. The CDR3 sequence: CASSYSFRFYEQYF. CDR3 nucleotides: TGTGCCAGCAGTTACTCGTTTCGGTTCTACGAGCAGTACTTC.

The V call is TRBV9, the J call TRBJ2-1, with 8 bases identical to TRBD2. CDR1 is SGDLS, CDR2 YYNGEE, per germline. The CDR3 covers 16 residues. The V gene end was trimmed by 0 bases and the J gene end by 5 bases; junction bases not matched to a gene: 7. The CDR3: CASSVEWREADNEQFF. The CDR3 DNA sequence: TGTGCCAGCAGCGTAGAATGGCGGGAGGCCGACAATGAGCAGTTCTTC. The variable domain in full, with the rest retrieved from reference TRBV9 and TRBJ2-1, is DSGVTQTPKHLITATGQRVTLRCSPRSGDLSVYWYQQSLDQGLQFLIQYYNGEERAKGNILERFSAQQFPDLHSELNLSSLELGDSALYFCASSVEWREADNEQFFGPGTRLTVL.

The table lists this clone with a few counts. This chain connects TRBV30 to TRBJ2-2; 7 nucleotides agree with TRBD2. V shed 1 base, J shed 1 base, and the junction held 0 bases outside the gene matches. The CDR3 is made up of 14 amino acids. Germline V gene sequence: CDR1 GTSNPN, CDR2 SVGIG (reference sequence). The CDR3 region is CAWSGGRNTGELFF. The CDR3 DNA reads as TGTGCCTGGAGTGGCGGGAGGAACACCGGGGAGCTGTTTTTT.